These 25 T cell receptor beta chains share one sample of origin, sequenced in a study of vaccination and CD4 T cells after COVID-19. Cultured CD4+ T cell DNA was sequenced using the Oncomine TCR Beta short-read assay. A single record per CDR3 protein comes from TCRdb applying MiXCR to the PCR reads. The table includes fewer than 15,000 distinct CDR3 sequences, 34% detected once. Stated treatment: roughly ten-day PBMC culture with coronavirus spike peptide pools or control peptides (ViraFEST assay). Their antigens are not known. Sequencing used cultured CD4+ T cells from blood. The receptor set was obtained from a human donor with COVID-19.

This clonotype has a single count. V gene TRBV11-1 combines with J gene TRBJ2-2; D remains unclear. Trimming pared 3 bases from V and 1 base from J, leaving 3 bases between. The CDR3 sequence is 13 residues long. Germline V gives CDR1 SGHAT, CDR2 FQDESV (reference sequence). This CDR3 reads CASSFENTGELFF. The CDR3, as DNA: TGTGCCAGCAGCTTCGAGAACACCGGGGAGCTGTTTTTT.

This clonotype was found a few times. The gene calls are TRBV20-1 and TRBJ2-4; 8 bases align to TRBD1. V trimming: 2 bases; J trimming: 6 bases; junction bases outside the gene matches: 6. CDR1 and CDR2 (germline): DFQATT, SNEGSKA (reference sequence). The CDR3 extends over 14 amino acids. CDR3 DNA sequence: TGCAGTGCTAGATTAGTGGACAGGGTAAACATTCAGTACTTC. It specifies CSARLVDRVNIQYF.

The table lists this clonotype with a few counts. The rearrangement uses TRBV7-2 and TRBJ1-5; 8 bases line up with TRBD1. The ends lost 6 bases at V and 0 bases at J; junction bases unmatched: 10. This CDR3 contains 17 residues. Germline assignment: CDR1 SGHTA and CDR2 FQGNSA. In nucleotides, the CDR3 is TGTGCCAGCAGACGGAACGGACAGGGCTATAGCAATCAGCCCCAGCATTTT. Protein product: CASRRNGQGYSNQPQHF. The full variable domain, with the rest looked up from reference TRBV7-2 and TRBJ1-5, is GAGVSQSPSNKVTEKGKDVELRCDPISGHTALYWYRQSLGQGLEFLIYFQGNSAPDKSGLPSDRFSAERTGGSVSTLTIQRTQQEDSAVYLCASRRNGQGYSNQPQHFGDGTRLSIL.

In its sample, this clonotype was seen a few times. The V gene is TRBV7-2, the J gene TRBJ1-1; a weak D match, TRBD1 (5 bases). Trimming left V 5 bases short and J 0 bases short, with 13 bases between. CDR3 length: 15 residues. Looked up from germline, CDR1 is SGHTA and CDR2 is FQGNSA. The CDR3 bases are TGTGCCAGCAGCCCCGGGGGAGGAATGAACACTGAAGCTTTCTTT. Amino acid sequence: CASSPGGGMNTEAFF.

The sample holds a few counts of this clonotype. CDR3 sequence (DNA): TGTGCCAGCAGTGTCGACAGGTCGGGATACGAGCAGTACTTC. Its protein is CASSVDRSGYEQYF. The chain combines TRBV2 with TRBJ2-7; TRBD1 might be the D (6 bases). V was cut by 4 bases and J by 4 bases, with 14 bases left in between. Germline CDR1 SNHLY, CDR2 FYNNEI. The length of the CDR3 is 14 residues.

This rearrangement joins TRBV7-2 to TRBJ1-5, with D possibly TRBD1 on 6 matching bases. This CDR3 has 13 residues. Germline CDR1 is SGHTA and CDR2 is FQGNSA. Trimming shortened V by 2 bases and J by 14 bases, and 16 bases separated the two germline ends. The CDR3 region is CASSLSRTDWKHF. The CDR3 coding sequence is TGTGCCAGCAGCTTATCTAGGACAGACTGGAAGCATTTT.

This clonotype was detected a few times. The rearrangement joins TRBV10-3 to TRBJ2-5; 8 nucleotides line up with TRBD2. The CDR3 runs 14 residues. Losses at the gene ends were 6 bases for V and 1 base for J; bases not matched to a gene: 4. The germline V gene encodes CDR1 ENHRY and CDR2 SYGVKD. CDR3 amino acids: CAIRASGGQETQYF. CDR3 nucleotide sequence: TGTGCCATCAGGGCGAGCGGGGGCCAAGAGACCCAGTACTTC.

The V gene is TRBV6-2 or TRBV6-3, the J gene TRBJ2-3, with D perhaps matching TRBD2 (7 bases). This CDR3 comprises 15 residues. Germline CDR1 is MNHEY and CDR2 is SVGEGT. The ends were cut back, 7 bases at V and 1 base at J, with 15 bases in the middle. The CDR3 here is CASTKAGAGTDTQYF. The CDR3 nucleotides are TGTGCCAGCACCAAGGCGGGGGCCGGCACAGATACGCAGTATTTT.

The gene calls are TRBV12-5 and TRBJ1-5, with D possibly being TRBD1 (5 bases). The V end lost 4 bases, the J end lost 2 bases, and 12 bases lay between the germline ends. Per the germline V gene, CDR1 is LGHNT and CDR2 is FRNRAP. This CDR3 has 15 amino acids. CDR3 protein: CASGSEGSRNQPQHF. The CDR3 bases are TGTGCTAGTGGTTCTGAGGGGTCCCGCAATCAGCCCCAGCATTTT.

The chain is built from TRBV7-6 and TRBJ1-2, with D tentatively TRBD1 (6 bases). This CDR3 comprises 15 residues. Trimming took off 5 bases at V and 8 bases at J, with 21 bases between the two ends. CDR1 SGHVS and CDR2 FNYEAQ come from the germline V gene. The CDR3 nucleotides read TGTGCCAGCAGCCCATTGGGGGGGGGGCTGGAGGGCTACACCTTC. Residues: CASSPLGGGLEGYTF.

The CDR3 here is CAISDARGQSNQPQHF. In DNA, the CDR3 is TGTGCCATCAGTGATGCGCGGGGGCAGAGCAATCAGCCCCAGCATTTT. The rearrangement links TRBV10-3 to TRBJ1-5; perhaps TRBD1 as D (6 bases). The germline V and J ends were trimmed by 3 bases and 1 base, with 13 bases remaining between them. Germline CDR1 is ENHRY and CDR2 is SYGVKD. This CDR3 spans 16 amino acids.

This clonotype has only a few counts. This chain joins TRBV15 and TRBJ2-3, with TRBD2 matching 9 bases. CDR1 is LNHNV, CDR2 YYDKDF, per germline (reference sequence). This CDR3 comprises 12 residues. The junction had 11 bases not matched to a gene; V was cut back by 8 bases and J by 14 bases. The CDR3 sequence is CATGGTGTSLYF. DNA for the CDR3: TGTGCCACCGGGGGGACCGGGACTAGCCTGTATTTT.

V is TRBV9 and J is TRBJ1-1; a weak D match, TRBD1 (5 bases). Trimming removed 0 bases at V and 7 bases at J, with 10 bases between. The CDR3 spans 13 residues. Germline CDR1 and CDR2: SGDLS and YYNGEE. The DNA of the CDR3 is TGTGCCAGCAGCGTAGGGTCTAGGGGTGAAGCTTTCTTT. Amino acids: CASSVGSRGEAFF.

The V and J genes are TRBV6-1 and TRBJ2-7, with D perhaps matching TRBD1 (6 bases). The CDR3 extends over 14 amino acids. V shed 6 bases and J shed 2 bases, with 14 bases lying between them. Germline CDR1 is MNHNS and CDR2 is SASEGT. CDR3 amino acids: CASRAGTKAYEQYF. The CDR3 DNA follows: TGTGCCAGCAGGGCCGGGACAAAGGCCTACGAGCAGTACTTC.

This chain links TRBV6-4 with TRBJ1-1, with D possibly being TRBD1 (6 bases). This CDR3 spans 13 amino acids. The V gene lost 5 bases and the J gene lost 4 bases, with 11 bases spanning the gap. Germline V gene lookup returns CDR1 MRHNA and CDR2 SNTAGT. The CDR3 DNA reads TGTGCCAGCAGTAAGGGGGGTGGCACTGAAGCTTTCTTT. It yields the protein CASSKGGGTEAFF.

J is TRBJ2-5 and V is TRBV15; 8 nucleotides line up with TRBD2. The V gene's germline CDR1 is LNHNV and CDR2 YYDKDF (reference sequence). Trimming at V came to 5 bases and at J to 3 bases, leaving 5 bases not matched to a gene. The CDR3 is made up of 14 amino acids. The CDR3 DNA follows: TGTGCCACCAGCCTTAATAGCGGGGAAGAGACCCAGTACTTC. Translating it yields CATSLNSGEETQYF.

This rearrangement joins TRBV10-3 to TRBJ2-2, with 9 bases identical to TRBD2. CDR1 and CDR2 (germline): ENHRY, SYGVKD. Trimming at V came to 4 bases and at J to 2 bases, leaving 5 bases not matched to a gene. This CDR3 region has 16 residues. CDR3 sequence (DNA): TGTGCCATCAGTGGAGGGACTAGCCGTAACACCGGGGAGCTGTTTTTT. Translation: CAISGGTSRNTGELFF.

The rearrangement joins TRBV18 to TRBJ2-5, with D unclear. Trimming took off 0 bases at V and 5 bases at J, with 10 bases between the two ends. There are 14 residues in the CDR3. From germline, CDR1 is KGHSH and CDR2 LQKENI. In DNA form, the CDR3 reads TGTGCCAGCTCACCACCATCGGAGAGGGAGACCCAGTACTTC. This encodes CASSPPSERETQYF.

The V gene is TRBV2, the J gene TRBJ2-7; D is unclear. The germline CDR1 and CDR2 sequences are SNHLY and FYNNEI. This CDR3 comprises 13 residues. Trimming stripped 4 bases from V and 4 bases from J, with 11 bases between. CDR3 DNA: TGTGCCAGCAGTGTTAGTCCTGAGTACGAGCAGTACTTC. Translation: CASSVSPEYEQYF.

The gene calls are TRBV20-1 and TRBJ1-1; 9 bases fit TRBD1. This CDR3 has 17 amino acids. The germline V gene has CDR1 DFQATT and CDR2 SNEGSKA (reference sequence). J was trimmed by 0 bases and V by 1 base; bases with no gene match: 9. The CDR3 DNA is TGCAGTGCTAGAGGTATCCCGGGACAGGGATTGAACACTGAAGCTTTCTTT. Amino acids: CSARGIPGQGLNTEAFF.

This chain uses TRBV6-1 with TRBJ1-1; 8 bases agree with TRBD1. CDR3 length: 17 amino acids. Losses at the gene ends were 5 bases for V and 6 bases for J; bases not matched to a gene: 17. The V gene's germline CDR1 is MNHNS and CDR2 SASEGT. This CDR3 reads CASSKRTGPSNIPEAFF. As DNA, the CDR3 is TGTGCCAGCAGTAAACGGACAGGGCCCTCAAATATCCCTGAAGCTTTCTTT.

The V call is TRBV28, the J call TRBJ1-3, with D possibly being TRBD1 (5 bases). CDR1 is MDHEN and CDR2 is SYDVKM in the germline V gene. The CDR3 contains 15 residues. Trimming pared 6 bases from V and 0 bases from J, leaving 12 bases between. The CDR3 region has the DNA TGTGCCAGCAGCACGGGGGGGAACTCTGGAAACACCATATATTTT. This encodes CASSTGGNSGNTIYF.

The chain uses TRBV25-1 and TRBJ2-3; D tentatively fits TRBD1 or TRBD2 (5 bases each). The CDR3 loop spans 15 amino acids. Deletions cut 6 bases from V and 6 bases from J, with 19 bases between. The germline CDR1 and CDR2 sequences are MGHDK and SYGVNS. CDR3 nucleotide sequence: TGTGCCAGCAGCCCCACCGGGGCTCGGGGTGATACGCAGTATTTT. Residues: CASSPTGARGDTQYF.

The chain uses TRBV7-2 and TRBJ2-3, with no clear D. The germline V and J ends were trimmed by 1 base and 14 bases, with 16 bases remaining between them. The CDR3 covers 13 residues. Germline V lookup: CDR1 SGHTA, CDR2 FQGNSA. The CDR3, as DNA: TGTGCCAGCAGCTTAGATCTTACGGGTACAGCGTATTTT. This sequence encodes CASSLDLTGTAYF.

This clonotype turned up a few times. The chain uses TRBV20-1 and TRBJ1-1; unclear D gene. In germline, CDR1 is DFQATT, CDR2 SNEGSKA (reference sequence). The CDR3 totals 13 residues. Trimming removed 3 bases from V and 4 bases from J, with 12 bases in between. Here the CDR3 DNA reads TGCAGTGCTAGGACGACCCTAGTCACTGAAGCTTTCTTT. It is translated as CSARTTLVTEAFF.